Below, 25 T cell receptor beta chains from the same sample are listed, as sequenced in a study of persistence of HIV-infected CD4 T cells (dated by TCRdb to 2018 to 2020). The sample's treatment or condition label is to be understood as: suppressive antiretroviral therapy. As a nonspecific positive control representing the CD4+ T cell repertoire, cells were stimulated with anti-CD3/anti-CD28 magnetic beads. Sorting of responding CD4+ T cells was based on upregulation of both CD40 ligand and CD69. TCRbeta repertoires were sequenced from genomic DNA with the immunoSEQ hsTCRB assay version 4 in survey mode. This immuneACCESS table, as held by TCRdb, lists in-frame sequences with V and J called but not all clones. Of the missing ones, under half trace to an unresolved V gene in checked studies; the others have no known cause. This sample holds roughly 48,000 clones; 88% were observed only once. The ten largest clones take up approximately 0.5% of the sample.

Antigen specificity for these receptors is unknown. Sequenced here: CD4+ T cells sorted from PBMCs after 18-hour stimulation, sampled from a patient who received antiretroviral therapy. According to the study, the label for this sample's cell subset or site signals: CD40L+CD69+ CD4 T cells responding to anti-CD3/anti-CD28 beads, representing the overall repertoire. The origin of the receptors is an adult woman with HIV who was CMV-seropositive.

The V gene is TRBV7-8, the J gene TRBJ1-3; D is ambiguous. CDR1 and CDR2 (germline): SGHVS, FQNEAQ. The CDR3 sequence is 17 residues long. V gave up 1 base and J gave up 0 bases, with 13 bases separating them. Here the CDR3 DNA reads TGTGCCAGCAGCTTAGATGGAGGGTTCAGCTCTGGAAACACCATATATTTT. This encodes CASSLDGGFSSGNTIYF. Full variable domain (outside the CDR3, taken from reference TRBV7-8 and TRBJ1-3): GAGVSQSPRYKVAKRGQDVALRCDPISGHVSLFWYQQALGQGPEFLTYFQNEAQLDKSGLPSDRFFAERPEGSVSTLKIQRTQQEDSAVYLCASSLDGGFSSGNTIYFGEGSWLTVV.

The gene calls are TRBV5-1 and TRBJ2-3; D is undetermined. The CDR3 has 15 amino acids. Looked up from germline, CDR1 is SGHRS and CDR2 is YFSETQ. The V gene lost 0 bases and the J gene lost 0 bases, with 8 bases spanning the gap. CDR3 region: CASSLALTSTDTQYF. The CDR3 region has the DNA TGCGCCAGCAGCTTGGCTCTTACTAGCACAGATACGCAGTATTTT. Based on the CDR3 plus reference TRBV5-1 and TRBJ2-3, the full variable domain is KAGVTQTPRYLIKTRGQQVTLSCSPISGHRSVSWYQQTPGQGLQFLFEYFSETQRNKGNFPGRFSGRQFSNSRSEMNVSTLELGDSALYLCASSLALTSTDTQYFGPGTRLTVL.

The CDR3 sequence is CASTPPDGSLSGNTIYF. For the CDR3, the DNA is TGTGCCAGCACCCCTCCCGACGGGTCCCTCTCTGGAAACACCATATATTTT. V and J are TRBV28 and TRBJ1-3; D not certain. The CDR3 covers 17 residues. The V and J ends lost 7 bases and 0 bases respectively, with 19 bases between them. CDR1 is MDHEN, CDR2 SYDVKM, per germline.

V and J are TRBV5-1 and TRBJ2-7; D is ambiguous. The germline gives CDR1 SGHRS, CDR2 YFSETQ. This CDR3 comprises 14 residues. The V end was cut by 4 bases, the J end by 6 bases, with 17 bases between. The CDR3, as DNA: TGCGCCAGCAGCCGGGTCTCGCAGGACCCCGAGCAGTACTTC. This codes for CASSRVSQDPEQYF.

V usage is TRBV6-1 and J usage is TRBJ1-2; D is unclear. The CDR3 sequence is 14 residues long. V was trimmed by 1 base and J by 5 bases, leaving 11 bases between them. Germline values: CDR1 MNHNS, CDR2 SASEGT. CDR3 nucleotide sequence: TGTGCCAGCAGTGAAGACACACTTTTTTATGGCTACACCTTC. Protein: CASSEDTLFYGYTF.

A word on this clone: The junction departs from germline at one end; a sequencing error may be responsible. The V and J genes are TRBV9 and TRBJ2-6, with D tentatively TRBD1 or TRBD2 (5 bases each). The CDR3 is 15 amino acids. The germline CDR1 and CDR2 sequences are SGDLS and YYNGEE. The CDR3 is CASSAGASGTNVLTF. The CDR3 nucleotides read TGTGCCAGCAGCGCCGGGGCCTCTGGGACCAACGTCCTGACTTTC.

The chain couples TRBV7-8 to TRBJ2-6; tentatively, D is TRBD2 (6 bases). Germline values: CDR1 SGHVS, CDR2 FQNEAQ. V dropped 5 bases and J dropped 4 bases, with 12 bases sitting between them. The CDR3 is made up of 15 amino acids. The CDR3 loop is CASSPDYSGANVLTF. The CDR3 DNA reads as TGTGCCAGCAGCCCGGACTATTCCGGGGCCAACGTCCTGACTTTC.

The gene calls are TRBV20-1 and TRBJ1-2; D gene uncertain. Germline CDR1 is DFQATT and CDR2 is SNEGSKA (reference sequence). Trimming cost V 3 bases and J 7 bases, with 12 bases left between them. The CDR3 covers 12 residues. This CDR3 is CSASFGAGGYTF. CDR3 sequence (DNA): TGCAGTGCTAGTTTTGGTGCCGGTGGCTACACCTTC.

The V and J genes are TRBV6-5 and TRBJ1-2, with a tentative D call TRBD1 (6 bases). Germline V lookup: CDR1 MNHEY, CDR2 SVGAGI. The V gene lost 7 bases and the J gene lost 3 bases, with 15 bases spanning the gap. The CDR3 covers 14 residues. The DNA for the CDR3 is TGTGCCAGCAACTCCGGGGGCGCAGACTATGGCTACACCTTC. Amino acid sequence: CASNSGGADYGYTF.

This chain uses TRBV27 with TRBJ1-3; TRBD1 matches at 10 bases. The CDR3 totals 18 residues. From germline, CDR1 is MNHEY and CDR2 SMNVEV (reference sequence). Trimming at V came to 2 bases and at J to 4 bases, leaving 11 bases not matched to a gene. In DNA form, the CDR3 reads TGTGCCAGCAGTTTAAACGCCCGCGGGACAGGGGTCGGAAACACCATATATTTT. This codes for CASSLNARGTGVGNTIYF.

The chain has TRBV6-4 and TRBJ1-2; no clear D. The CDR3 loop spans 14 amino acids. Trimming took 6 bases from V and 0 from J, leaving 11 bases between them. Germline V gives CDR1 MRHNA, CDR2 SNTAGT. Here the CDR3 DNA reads TGTGCCAGCAGCCAAGACCGTACTAACTATGGCTACACCTTC. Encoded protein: CASSQDRTNYGYTF.

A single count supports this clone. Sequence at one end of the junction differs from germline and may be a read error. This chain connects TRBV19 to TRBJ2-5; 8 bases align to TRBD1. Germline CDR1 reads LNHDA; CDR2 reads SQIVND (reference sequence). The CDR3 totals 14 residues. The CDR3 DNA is TGTGCCAGTAGTTTAGACAGGGGACGAGAGACCCAGTACTTC. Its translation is CASSLDRGRETQYF. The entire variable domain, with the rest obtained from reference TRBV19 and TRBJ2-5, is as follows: DGGITQSPKYLFRKEGQNVTLSCEQNLNHDAMYWYRQDPGQGLRLIYYSQIVNDFQKGDIAEGYSVSREKKESFPLTVTSAQKNPTAFYLCASSLDRGRETQYFGPGTRLLVL.

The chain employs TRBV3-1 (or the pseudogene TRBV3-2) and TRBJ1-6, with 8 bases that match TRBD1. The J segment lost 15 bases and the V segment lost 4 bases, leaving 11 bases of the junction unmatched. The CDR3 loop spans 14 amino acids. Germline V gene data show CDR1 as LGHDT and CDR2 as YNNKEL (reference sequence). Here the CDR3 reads CASSRAGGESYLHF. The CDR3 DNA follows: TGTGCCAGCAGCCGTGCAGGGGGCGAATCCTACCTCCACTTT.

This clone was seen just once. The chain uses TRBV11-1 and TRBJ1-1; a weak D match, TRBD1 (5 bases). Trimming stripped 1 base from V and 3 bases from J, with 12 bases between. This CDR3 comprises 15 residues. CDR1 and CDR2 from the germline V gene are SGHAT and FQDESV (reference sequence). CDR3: CASSLEGPRDTEAFF. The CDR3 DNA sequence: TGTGCCAGCAGCTTAGAGGGGCCCCGGGACACTGAAGCTTTCTTT.

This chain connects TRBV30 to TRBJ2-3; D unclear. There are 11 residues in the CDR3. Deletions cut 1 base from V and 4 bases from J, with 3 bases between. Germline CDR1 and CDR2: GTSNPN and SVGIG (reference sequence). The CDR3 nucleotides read TGTGCCTGGAGTGCCTCAGATACGCAGTATTTT. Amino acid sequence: CAWSASDTQYF. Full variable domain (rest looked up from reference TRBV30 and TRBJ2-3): SQTIHQWPATLVQPVGSPLSLECTVEGTSNPNLYWYRQAAGRGLQLLFYSVGIGQISSEVPQNLSASRPQDRQFILSSKKLLLSDSGFYLCAWSASDTQYFGPGTRLTVL.

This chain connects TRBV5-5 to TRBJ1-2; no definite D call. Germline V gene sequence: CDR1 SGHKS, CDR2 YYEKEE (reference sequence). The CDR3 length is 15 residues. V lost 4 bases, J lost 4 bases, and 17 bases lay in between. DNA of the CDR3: TGTGCCAGCAGCCTATCACTAACGGAGGGCTATGGCTACACCTTC. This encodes CASSLSLTEGYGYTF.

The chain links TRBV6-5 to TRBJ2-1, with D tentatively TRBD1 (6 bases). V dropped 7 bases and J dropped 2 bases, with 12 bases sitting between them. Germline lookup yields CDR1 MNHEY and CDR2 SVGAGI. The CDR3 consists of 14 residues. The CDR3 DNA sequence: TGTGCCAGCACCCTCGCAGGGGCCTACAATGAGCAGTTCTTC. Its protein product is CASTLAGAYNEQFF.

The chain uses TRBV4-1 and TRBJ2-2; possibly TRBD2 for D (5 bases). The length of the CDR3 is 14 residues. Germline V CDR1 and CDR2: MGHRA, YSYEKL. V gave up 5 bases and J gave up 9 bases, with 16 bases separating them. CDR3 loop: CASSYGILSRELFF. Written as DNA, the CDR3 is TGCGCCAGCAGCTACGGGATCCTGAGCCGGGAGCTGTTTTTT.

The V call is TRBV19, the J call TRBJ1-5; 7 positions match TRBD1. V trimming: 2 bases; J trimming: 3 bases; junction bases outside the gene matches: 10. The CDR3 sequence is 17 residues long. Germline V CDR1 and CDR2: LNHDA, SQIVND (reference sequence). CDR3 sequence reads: CASSILEQGSSNQPQHF. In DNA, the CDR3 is TGTGCCAGTAGTATACTAGAACAGGGGTCCTCCAATCAGCCCCAGCATTTT.

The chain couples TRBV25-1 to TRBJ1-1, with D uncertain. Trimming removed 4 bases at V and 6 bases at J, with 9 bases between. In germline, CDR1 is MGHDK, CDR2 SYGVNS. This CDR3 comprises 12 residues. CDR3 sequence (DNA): TGTGCCAGCAGTGCAGGCCTCTCTGAAGCTTTCTTT. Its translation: CASSAGLSEAFF.

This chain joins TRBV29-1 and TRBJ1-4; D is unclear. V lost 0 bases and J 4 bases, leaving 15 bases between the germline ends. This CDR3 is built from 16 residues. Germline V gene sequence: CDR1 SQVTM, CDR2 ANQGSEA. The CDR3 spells CSVEDLSELHNEKLFF. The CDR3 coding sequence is TGCAGCGTTGAAGATCTAAGTGAGCTTCATAATGAAAAACTGTTTTTT.

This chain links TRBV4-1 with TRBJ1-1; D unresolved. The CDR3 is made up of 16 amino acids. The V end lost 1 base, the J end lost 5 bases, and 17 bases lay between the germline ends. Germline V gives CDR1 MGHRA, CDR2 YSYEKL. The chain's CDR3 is CASSQGTPLRQTEAFF. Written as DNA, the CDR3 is TGCGCCAGCAGCCAAGGAACCCCCCTTCGTCAAACTGAAGCTTTCTTT.

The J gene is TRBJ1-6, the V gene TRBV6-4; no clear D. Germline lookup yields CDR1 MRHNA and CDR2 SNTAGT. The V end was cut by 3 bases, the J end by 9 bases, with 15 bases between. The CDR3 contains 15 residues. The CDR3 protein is CASSEVGRAGSPLHF. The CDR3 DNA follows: TGTGCCAGCAGTGAAGTGGGAAGGGCGGGTTCACCCCTCCACTTT.

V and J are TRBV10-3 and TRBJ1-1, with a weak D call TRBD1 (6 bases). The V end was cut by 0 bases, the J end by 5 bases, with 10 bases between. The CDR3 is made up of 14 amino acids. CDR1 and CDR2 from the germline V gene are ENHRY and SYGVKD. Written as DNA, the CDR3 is TGTGCCATCAGTGAGTCGGGGGGCCGGACTGAAGCTTTCTTT. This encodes CAISESGGRTEAFF.

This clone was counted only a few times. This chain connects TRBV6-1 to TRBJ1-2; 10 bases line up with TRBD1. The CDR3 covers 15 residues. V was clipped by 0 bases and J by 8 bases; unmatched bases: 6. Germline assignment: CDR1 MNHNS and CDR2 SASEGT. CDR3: CASSEARTGGWGYTF. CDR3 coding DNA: TGTGCCAGCAGTGAAGCGCGGACAGGGGGATGGGGCTACACCTTC.